The clone carrying this T cell receptor beta chain was observed a few times. What it binds is not known. This specimen belongs to a study of T cell repertoires in cytomegalovirus infection. Across the study: Use of recently identified HLA-C-restricted and well-studied HLA-B-restricted CMV epitopes was part of the study. Signatures in public TCR beta sequences pointed to both CMV infection and matching HLA type.

TCRdb reprocessed the reads via MiXCR and lists one record per CDR3 protein. The sample holds more than 75,000 distinct CDR3 sequences; approximately 30% are singletons and the top ten take less than 75%. This CDR3 is built from 14 residues. Germline assignment: CDR1 DFQATT and CDR2 SNEGSKA (reference sequence). Trimming took off 0 bases at V and 7 bases at J, with 15 bases between the two ends. Study observations and caveats: Carriers of CMV plus the relevant HLA were identified by cumulative public TCR beta family frequency. HLA-C-restricted CMV-specific TCR beta clonotypes prevailed in the ex vivo response.

The V and J genes are TRBV20-1 and TRBJ1-2, with D unresolved. The sequence was collected from a human donor in good health (CMV status not recorded). Some clones in this sample may be carry-over from other donors' samples. Specimen: CD8+ T cells from cultured PBMCs, collected from culture after CMV antigen stimulation. The CDR3 DNA reads TGCAGTGCTAGAGATCTTTACCAGGCCGGTGGCTACACCTTC. Its protein product is CSARDLYQAGGYTF.